The 10 T cell receptor beta chains below were found in one sample sequenced in a study of cytomegalovirus exposure and HLA in healthy donors. Primers for the PCR totalled 60 Vbeta and 13 Jbeta. Sequencing was performed with immunoSEQ multiplex PCR; in TCRdb, only in-frame clones are kept and a portion is missing. The sample comprises over 55,000 clones, 70% to 85% of which are singletons, and over 1.5% rests with the top ten. The sample taken for sequencing was PBMCs. These receptors all stem from a man aged 40-50 years in good health and CMV-seronegative.

A few counts support this clone. The rearrangement links TRBV30 to TRBJ1-4, with 7 bases aligning to TRBD1. This CDR3 comprises 15 residues. Germline values: CDR1 GTSNPN, CDR2 SVGIG (reference sequence). Trimming took 1 base from V and 10 from J; bases not matched to a gene: 12. CDR3 DNA: TGTGCCTGGAGTGCCATACAGGGGCGAGGGGGAAAACTGTTTTTT. Protein product: CAWSAIQGRGGKLFF.

This clone has just a few counts. The V gene is TRBV2, the J gene TRBJ2-7; 8 nucleotides line up with TRBD1. Germline CDR1 SNHLY, CDR2 FYNNEI. The CDR3 spans 15 residues. With 3 bases clipped from V and 1 base from J, the junction kept 5 bases outside the gene matches. CDR3 sequence: CASSEERTGSYEQYF. CDR3 in DNA: TGTGCCAGCAGTGAGGAGAGGACAGGGTCCTACGAGCAGTACTTC.

The rearrangement uses TRBV4-3 and TRBJ2-3; 13 positions agree with TRBD2. This CDR3 spans 17 amino acids. Germline CDR1 is LGHNA and CDR2 is YSLEER. Losses at the gene ends were 2 bases for V and 2 bases for J; bases not matched to a gene: 4. CDR3: CASSQSGLAGDTDTQYF. DNA of the CDR3: TGCGCCAGCAGCCAATCTGGACTAGCGGGGGACACAGATACGCAGTATTTT.

This chain links TRBV6-1 with TRBJ2-2; 8 bases agree with TRBD1. V shed 8 bases, J shed 8 bases, and the junction held 7 bases outside the gene matches. CDR3 length equals 13 residues. Germline V gene sequence: CDR1 MNHNS, CDR2 SASEGT. The CDR3 sequence is CASSQGDRGELFF. CDR3 nucleotides: TGTGCCAGCTCACAGGGGGATAGAGGGGAGCTGTTTTTT.

The chain employs TRBV25-1 and TRBJ2-6, with D perhaps TRBD1 (6 bases). Germline assignment: CDR1 MGHDK and CDR2 SYGVNS. CDR3 length: 15 amino acids. Trimming shortened V by 4 bases and J by 4 bases, and 11 bases separated the two germline ends. This chain's CDR3 is CASSGRTAGANVLTF. Written as DNA, the CDR3 is TGTGCCAGCAGTGGGCGGACAGCCGGGGCCAACGTCCTGACTTTC. The whole variable domain, remainder taken from reference TRBV25-1 and TRBJ2-6, is EADIYQTPRYLVIGTGKKITLECSQTMGHDKMYWYQQDPGMELHLIHYSYGVNSTEKGDLSSESTVSRIRTEHFPLTLESARPSHTSQYLCASSGRTAGANVLTFGAGSRLTVL.

The chain joins TRBV6-5 to TRBJ1-5, with no clear D. CDR1 is MNHEY and CDR2 is SVGAGI in the germline V gene. V lost 0 bases, J lost 0 bases, and 6 bases lay in between. The CDR3 covers 15 residues. The CDR3 loop reads CASSYSRDSNQPQHF. CDR3 nucleotide sequence: TGTGCCAGCAGTTACTCGAGGGATAGCAATCAGCCCCAGCATTTT.

The chain employs TRBV6-5 and TRBJ2-7; 8 bases match TRBD2. There are 14 residues in the CDR3. Germline trimming cut 5 bases from V and 2 bases from J; bases unmatched to any gene: 5. Germline lookup yields CDR1 MNHEY and CDR2 SVGAGI. In DNA, the CDR3 is TGTGCCAGCAGTCCCCGGCGGGGGGCCTACGAGCAGTACTTC. Its translation: CASSPRRGAYEQYF.

The chain employs TRBV7-9 and TRBJ1-4; no definite D call. The CDR3 consists of 16 residues. Trimming removed 5 bases from V and 3 bases from J, with 16 bases in between. Germline V CDR1 and CDR2: SEHNR, FQNEAQ (reference sequence). The CDR3 coding sequence is TGTGCCAGCAGCCAAGCTACAGCCCGACCTAATGAAAAACTGTTTTTT. Translation: CASSQATARPNEKLFF.

The V call is TRBV14, the J call TRBJ2-3, with 7 positions matching TRBD1. The CDR3 contains 15 residues. Germline V gives CDR1 SGHDN, CDR2 FVKESK. Unmatched junction bases numbered 9, after V lost 3 bases and J lost 6 bases. The chain's CDR3 is CASSHLAGGSDTQYF. The CDR3 nucleotides read TGTGCCAGCAGCCACCTGGCAGGGGGTTCGGATACGCAGTATTTT.

This chain connects TRBV4-3 to TRBJ1-6; 12 bases align to TRBD1. CDR1 is LGHNA, CDR2 YSLEER, per germline. This CDR3 is 20 amino acids long. The J segment lost 1 base and the V segment lost 3 bases, leaving 10 bases of the junction unmatched. CDR3 protein: CASSQDRGTGGSSYNSPLHF. As DNA, the CDR3 is TGCGCCAGCAGCCAGGACCGCGGGACAGGGGGCAGTTCCTATAATTCACCCCTCCACTTT.